These 5 T cell receptor beta chains originate from one sample sequenced in a study of T cells in narcolepsy. Method: immunoSEQ multiplex PCR; TCRdb's copy keeps in-frame clones and lacks some. This table holds about 34,000 clones, 80% to 85% found once. The sample consisted of CD45RA- memory CD4+ T cells from PBMCs. The receptors here all came from a human donor with narcolepsy.

This chain uses TRBV5-6 with TRBJ2-1; possible D gene TRBD1, 8 bases. CDR1 and CDR2 from the germline V gene are SGHDT and YYEEEE. Trimming shortened V by 3 bases and J by 7 bases, and 14 bases separated the two germline ends. There are 14 residues in the CDR3. Here the CDR3 reads CASSSTGGVNEQFF. The CDR3 DNA sequence: TGTGCCAGCAGCTCCACAGGGGGGGTTAATGAGCAGTTCTTC.

V is TRBV29-1 and J is TRBJ1-1; 9 bases match TRBD1. The CDR3 covers 13 residues. V was pared by 4 bases and J by 5 bases, with 5 bases of the junction left unmatched. CDR1 and CDR2 from the germline V gene are SQVTM and ANQGSEA. The CDR3 here is CSVGGTGRTEAFF. For the CDR3, the DNA is TGCAGCGTTGGAGGGACAGGGCGGACTGAAGCTTTCTTT.

This chain uses TRBV11-2 with TRBJ1-3; D gene ambiguous. V was shortened by 3 bases and J by 4 bases, with 4 bases between the two germline ends. The CDR3 is made up of 12 amino acids. Germline loops: CDR1 SGHAT, CDR2 FQNNGV. CDR3 protein: CASSFSGNTIYF. CDR3 bases: TGTGCCAGCAGCTTTTCCGGAAACACCATATATTTT. The whole variable domain, filled in from reference TRBV11-2 and TRBJ1-3, reads EAGVAQSPRYKIIEKRQSVAFWCNPISGHATLYWYQQILGQGPKLLIQFQNNGVVDDSQLPKDRFSAERLKGVDSTLKIQPAKLEDSAVYLCASSFSGNTIYFGEGSWLTVV.

The chain couples TRBV9 to TRBJ2-5; D not certain. The CDR3 is 12 residues long. The ends were cut back, 0 bases at V and 4 bases at J, with 4 bases in the middle. CDR1 is SGDLS and CDR2 is YYNGEE in the germline V gene. CDR3 in DNA: TGTGCCAGCAGCGTAGCAGGAGAGACCCAGTACTTC. Amino acid sequence: CASSVAGETQYF.

This rearrangement joins TRBV7-8 to TRBJ1-2; the match to TRBD1 covers 7 bases. The CDR3 length is 15 residues. The V segment lost 4 bases and the J segment 7 bases; nucleotides outside the gene matches: 12. The germline V gene has CDR1 SGHVS and CDR2 FQNEAQ. CDR3: CASSSHHRGVAGYTF. The CDR3 DNA reads TGTGCCAGCAGCTCGCACCACAGGGGCGTTGCTGGCTACACCTTC.